The 9 T cell receptor beta chains below all came from one sample that was sequenced in a study of T cells in Graves' hyperthyroidism and ophthalmopathy. Researchers took RNA transcripts and amplified the TCR beta CDR3 regions from them. Carried out on the TCR CDR3, a first-round RT-PCR used the HTBI primer set. TCRdb recomputed calls from the multiplex PCR reads with MiXCR, one row per CDR3 protein. The sample has approximately 690,000 distinct CDR3 sequences, around 21% seen once. Sequencing was carried out using blood. The receptors were sampled from a man between 25 and 39 years old with Graves' ophthalmopathy.

This clonotype was detected ten times or more. The V and J genes are TRBV12-3 or TRBV12-4 and TRBJ2-1; 8 positions agree with TRBD2. V lost 3 bases, J lost 7 bases, and 2 bases stayed unmatched. CDR3 length: 13 amino acids. The CDR3 loop reads CASSFGTRNEQFF. CDR3 coding DNA: TGTGCCAGCAGTTTCGGGACTAGAAATGAGCAGTTCTTC.

Turning to this clonotype: One base away lies a much larger clone, so this may be a sequencing read error. The rearrangement uses TRBV11-2 and TRBJ2-1, with D hard to call. This CDR3 has 16 amino acids. In germline, CDR1 is SGHAT, CDR2 FQNNGV. Deletions cut 0 bases from V and 6 bases from J, with 15 bases between. CDR3 residues: CASSLDLSQTSNEQFF. The CDR3 DNA reads TGTGCCAGCAGCTTAGATCTGTCCCAAACCAGCAATGAGCAGTTCTTC.

The chain couples TRBV5-1 to TRBJ1-1; D not certain. The CDR3 contains 14 residues. Trimming pared 5 bases from V and 0 bases from J, leaving 11 bases between. Germline-derived CDR1 and CDR2 are SGHRS and YFSETQ. The CDR3, as DNA: TGCGCCAGCAGGACTACACGGCTGAACACTGAAGCTTTCTTT. Residues: CASRTTRLNTEAFF.

This clonotype was counted a few times. The chain couples TRBV29-1 to TRBJ2-7, with a weak D call TRBD1 (5 bases). V lost 7 bases to trimming and J lost 0 bases, with 16 bases between them. The CDR3 runs 14 residues. Germline values: CDR1 SQVTM, CDR2 ANQGSEA. CDR3 sequence reads: CSAIAGLHSYEQYF. The DNA of the CDR3 is TGCAGCGCAATAGCAGGGCTTCACTCCTACGAGCAGTACTTC.

Many counts were recorded for this clonotype. V usage is TRBV7-2 and J usage is TRBJ1-5; 9 nucleotides align to TRBD1. Germline V CDR1 and CDR2: SGHTA, FQGNSA. J lost 11 bases, V lost 5 bases, and 13 bases had no gene match. The CDR3 loop spans 15 amino acids. The CDR3 region has the DNA TGTGCCAGCAGCAATGGGGACAGGGCCCCTATGGCCCAGCATTTT. Its translation is CASSNGDRAPMAQHF.

This rearrangement joins TRBV19 to TRBJ2-5; possibly TRBD1 for D (5 bases). The CDR3 extends over 16 amino acids. Per germline, CDR1 LNHDA and CDR2 SQIVND (reference sequence). Trimming cost V 5 bases and J 2 bases, with 18 bases left between them. Here the CDR3 DNA reads TGTGCCAGTAGTTTCGACCGCACCTCAGGGCAAGAGACCCAGTACTTC. Protein product: CASSFDRTSGQETQYF.

The chain carries TRBV20-1 and TRBJ2-3; 9 bases agree with TRBD2. Germline V gene lookup returns CDR1 DFQATT and CDR2 SNEGSKA (reference sequence). V shed 3 bases, J shed 0 bases, and the junction held 10 bases outside the gene matches. The CDR3 is made up of 17 amino acids. The CDR3 loop reads CSARSAGGPISTDTQYF. CDR3 nucleotide sequence: TGCAGTGCTAGGTCAGCGGGAGGTCCCATTAGCACAGATACGCAGTATTTT.

In this sample, this clonotype turned up many times. The V gene is TRBV11-2, the J gene TRBJ2-7, with D possibly called TRBD1 or TRBD2 (7 bases each). The V end was cut by 5 bases, the J end by 4 bases, with 24 bases between. The length of the CDR3 is 17 residues. Germline lookup yields CDR1 SGHAT and CDR2 FQNNGV. The CDR3 here is CASSPTGQLSGGYEQYF. Written as DNA, the CDR3 is TGTGCCAGCAGCCCAACGGGACAGCTCTCCGGGGGGTACGAGCAGTACTTC.

This clonotype has more than one count but fewer than ten. The chain has TRBV7-6 and TRBJ2-7, with D perhaps matching TRBD1 or TRBD2 (6 bases each). The CDR3 is 15 amino acids. CDR1 is SGHVS, CDR2 FNYEAQ, per germline. Trimming removed 1 base at V and 6 bases at J, with 16 bases between. The CDR3 spells CASSLEGGRVVEQYF. CDR3 coding DNA: TGTGCCAGCAGCTTAGAGGGGGGCCGGGTGGTCGAGCAGTACTTC.